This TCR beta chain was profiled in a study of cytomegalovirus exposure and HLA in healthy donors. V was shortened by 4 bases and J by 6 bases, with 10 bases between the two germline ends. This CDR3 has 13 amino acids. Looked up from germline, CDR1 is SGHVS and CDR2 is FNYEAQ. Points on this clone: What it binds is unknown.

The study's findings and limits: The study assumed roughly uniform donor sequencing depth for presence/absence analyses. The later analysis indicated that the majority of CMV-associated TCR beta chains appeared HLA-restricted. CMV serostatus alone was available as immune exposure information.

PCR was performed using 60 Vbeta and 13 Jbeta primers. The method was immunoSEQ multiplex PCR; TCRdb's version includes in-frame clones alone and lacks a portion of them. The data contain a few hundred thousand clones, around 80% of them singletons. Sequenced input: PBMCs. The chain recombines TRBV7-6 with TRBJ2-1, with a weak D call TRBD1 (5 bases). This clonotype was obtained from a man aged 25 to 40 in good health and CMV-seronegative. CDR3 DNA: TGTGCCAGCAGCTCAACAGGTCGCAATGAGCAGTTCTTC. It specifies CASSSTGRNEQFF. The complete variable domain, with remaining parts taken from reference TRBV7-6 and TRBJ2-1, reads GAGVSQSPRYKVTKRGQDVALRCDPISGHVSLYWYRQALGQGPEFLTYFNYEAQQDKSGLPNDRFSAERPEGSISTLTIQRTEQRDSAMYRCASSSTGRNEQFFGPGTRLTVL.